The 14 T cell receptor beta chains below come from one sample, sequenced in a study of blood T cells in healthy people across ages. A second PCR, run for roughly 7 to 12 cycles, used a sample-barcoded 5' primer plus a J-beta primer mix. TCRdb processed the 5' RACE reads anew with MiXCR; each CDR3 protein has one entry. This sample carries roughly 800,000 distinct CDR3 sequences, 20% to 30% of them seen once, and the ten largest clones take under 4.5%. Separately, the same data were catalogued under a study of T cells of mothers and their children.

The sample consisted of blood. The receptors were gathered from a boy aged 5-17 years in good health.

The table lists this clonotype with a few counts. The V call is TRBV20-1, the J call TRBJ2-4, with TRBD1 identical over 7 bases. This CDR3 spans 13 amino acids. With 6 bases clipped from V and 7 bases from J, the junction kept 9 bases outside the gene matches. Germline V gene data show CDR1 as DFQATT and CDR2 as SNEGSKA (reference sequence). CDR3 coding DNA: TGCAGTGCGAGCCGACAGGGTAGGAACATTCAGTACTTC. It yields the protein CSASRQGRNIQYF.

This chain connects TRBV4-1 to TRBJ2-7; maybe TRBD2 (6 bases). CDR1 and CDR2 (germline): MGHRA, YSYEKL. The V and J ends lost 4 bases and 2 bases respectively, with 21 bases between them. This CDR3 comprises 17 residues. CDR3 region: CASSRKVAGPDPYEQYF. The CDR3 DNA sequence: TGCGCCAGCAGCCGAAAAGTGGCGGGGCCCGACCCCTACGAGCAGTACTTC.

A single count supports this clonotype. CDR3 nucleotides: TGTGCCAGCAGCCGAGGGACAGGGGCAGATACGCAGTATTTT. As protein: CASSRGTGADTQYF. The rearrangement links TRBV7-3 to TRBJ2-3; TRBD1 matches 10 bases. The CDR3 is 14 residues long. Germline CDR1 is SGHTA and CDR2 is FQGTGA. Trimming at V came to 5 bases and at J to 4 bases, leaving 3 bases not matched to a gene.

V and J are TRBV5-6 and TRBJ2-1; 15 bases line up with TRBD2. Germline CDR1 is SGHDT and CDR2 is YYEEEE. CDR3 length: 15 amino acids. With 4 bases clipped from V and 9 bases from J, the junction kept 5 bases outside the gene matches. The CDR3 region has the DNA TGTGCCAGCAGCAGGGGACTAGCGGGGGGCCGTGAGCAGTTCTTC. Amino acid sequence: CASSRGLAGGREQFF. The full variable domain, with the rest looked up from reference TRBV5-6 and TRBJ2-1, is DAGVTQSPTHLIKTRGQQVTLRCSPKSGHDTVSWYQQALGQGPQFIFQYYEEEERQRGNFPDRFSGHQFPNYSSELNVNALLLGDSALYLCASSRGLAGGREQFFGPGTRLTVL.

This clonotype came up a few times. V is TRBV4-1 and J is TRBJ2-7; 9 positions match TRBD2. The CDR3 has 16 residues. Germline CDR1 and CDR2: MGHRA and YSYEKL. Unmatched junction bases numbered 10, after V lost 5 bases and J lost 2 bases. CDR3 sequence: CASSSYLSSGTYEQYF. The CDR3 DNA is TGCGCCAGCAGCTCCTACCTGTCTAGCGGGACCTACGAGCAGTACTTC.

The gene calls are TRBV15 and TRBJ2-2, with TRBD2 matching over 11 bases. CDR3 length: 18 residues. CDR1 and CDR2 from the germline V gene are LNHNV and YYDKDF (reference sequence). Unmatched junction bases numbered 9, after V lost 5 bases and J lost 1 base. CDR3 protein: CATSGKGLAELNTGELFF. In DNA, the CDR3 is TGTGCCACCAGCGGGAAGGGACTAGCGGAACTGAACACCGGGGAGCTGTTTTTT.

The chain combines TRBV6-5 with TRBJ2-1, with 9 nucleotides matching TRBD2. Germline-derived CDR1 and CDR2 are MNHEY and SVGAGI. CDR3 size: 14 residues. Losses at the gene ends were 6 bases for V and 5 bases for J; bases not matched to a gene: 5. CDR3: CASRQLAGDNEQFF. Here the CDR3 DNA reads TGTGCCAGCAGGCAATTAGCGGGGGACAATGAGCAGTTCTTC.

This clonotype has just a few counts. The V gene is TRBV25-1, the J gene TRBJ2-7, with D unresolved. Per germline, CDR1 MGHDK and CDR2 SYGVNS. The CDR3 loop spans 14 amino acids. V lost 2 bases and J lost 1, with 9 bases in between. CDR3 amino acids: CASSEGGRSYEQYF. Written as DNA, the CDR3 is TGTGCCAGCAGTGAAGGTGGCAGGTCCTACGAGCAGTACTTC.

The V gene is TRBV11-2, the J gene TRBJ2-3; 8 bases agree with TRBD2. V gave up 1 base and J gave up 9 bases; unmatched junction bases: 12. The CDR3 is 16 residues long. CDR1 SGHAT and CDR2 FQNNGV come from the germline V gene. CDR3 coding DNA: TGTGCCAGCAGCTTAGGTGCCGGGGGGGCGTCGAGAACGCAGTATTTT. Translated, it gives CASSLGAGGASRTQYF.

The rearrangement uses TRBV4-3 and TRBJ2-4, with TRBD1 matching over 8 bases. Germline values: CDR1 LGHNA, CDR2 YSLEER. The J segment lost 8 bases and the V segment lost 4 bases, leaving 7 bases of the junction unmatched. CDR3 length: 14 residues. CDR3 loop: CASSPDRGSDIQYF. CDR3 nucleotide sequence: TGCGCCAGCAGCCCCGACAGGGGATCGGACATTCAGTACTTC.

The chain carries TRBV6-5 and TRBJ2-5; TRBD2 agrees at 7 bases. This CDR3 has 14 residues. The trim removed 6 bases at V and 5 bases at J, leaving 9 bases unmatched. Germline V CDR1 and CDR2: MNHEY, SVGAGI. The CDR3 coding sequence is TGTGCCAGCAGCCGACCCGGGACTACGGAGACCCAGTACTTC. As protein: CASSRPGTTETQYF.

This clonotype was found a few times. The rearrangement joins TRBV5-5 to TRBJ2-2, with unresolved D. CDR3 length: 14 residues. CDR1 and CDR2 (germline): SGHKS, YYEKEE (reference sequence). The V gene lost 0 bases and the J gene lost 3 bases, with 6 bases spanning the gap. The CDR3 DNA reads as TGTGCCAGCAGCTTGGTGCTTGACACCGGGGAGCTGTTTTTT. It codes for CASSLVLDTGELFF.

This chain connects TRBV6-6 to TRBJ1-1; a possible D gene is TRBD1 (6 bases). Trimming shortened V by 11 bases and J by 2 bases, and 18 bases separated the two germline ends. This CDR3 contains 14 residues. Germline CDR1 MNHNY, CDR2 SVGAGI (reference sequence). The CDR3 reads CAHHRQGSNTEAFF. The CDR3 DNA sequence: TGTGCCCACCATCGGCAGGGGTCCAACACTGAAGCTTTCTTT.

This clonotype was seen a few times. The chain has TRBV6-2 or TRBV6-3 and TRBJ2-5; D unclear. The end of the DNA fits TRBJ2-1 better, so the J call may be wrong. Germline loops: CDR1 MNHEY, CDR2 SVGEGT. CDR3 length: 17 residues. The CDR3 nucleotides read TGTGCCAGCACTAAACCCGCCCAGGTGCTCCTTTACAATGAGCAGTTCTTC. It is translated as CASTKPAQVLLYNEQFF.